This T cell receptor (beta chain) was captured in a study of T and B cells in COVID-19 patients. From blood, about 240-500 ng of genomic DNA served as TRB template. This clonotype ranks as medium-sized. BIOMED2 TRB-A/B primer pools were used in multiplex TRB PCR. TCRdb ran MiXCR on the multiplex PCR reads and lists one entry per CDR3 protein. The sample carries 8,000 to 10,000 distinct CDR3 sequences, approximately 30% recorded once. This TCR was recovered from a human donor with active COVID-19. Sequencing input: blood.

CDR3 protein: CASRGDTYEQYF. The CDR3 DNA follows: TGTGCCAGCAGAGGGGATACCTACGAGCAGTACTTC. This rearrangement joins TRBV27 to TRBJ2-7; TRBD1 might be the D (5 bases). The CDR3 consists of 12 residues. Between the trimmed V and J ends, which lost 6 bases and 2 bases, there was a span of 8 bases. Germline V gene lookup returns CDR1 MNHEY and CDR2 SMNVEV (reference sequence).